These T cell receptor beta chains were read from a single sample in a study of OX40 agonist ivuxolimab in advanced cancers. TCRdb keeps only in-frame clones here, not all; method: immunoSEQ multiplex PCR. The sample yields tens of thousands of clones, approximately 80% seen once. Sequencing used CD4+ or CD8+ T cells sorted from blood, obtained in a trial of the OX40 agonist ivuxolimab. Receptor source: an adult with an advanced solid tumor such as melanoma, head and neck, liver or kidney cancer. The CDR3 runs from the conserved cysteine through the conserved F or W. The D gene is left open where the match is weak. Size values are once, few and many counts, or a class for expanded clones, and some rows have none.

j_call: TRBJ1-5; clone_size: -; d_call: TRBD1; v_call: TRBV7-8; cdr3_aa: CASSPGQGQGQPQHF; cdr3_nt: TGTGCCAGCAGCCCGGGACAGGGGCAAGGTCAGCCCCAGCATTTT
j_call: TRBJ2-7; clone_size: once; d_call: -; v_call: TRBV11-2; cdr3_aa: CASSLQGTTQQYF; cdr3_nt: TGTGCCAGCAGCTTACAGGGTACTACGCAGCAGTACTTC
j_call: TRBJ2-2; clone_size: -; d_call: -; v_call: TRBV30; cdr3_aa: CAWSRQVTGELFF; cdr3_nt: TGTGCCTGGAGTCGGCAGGTGACCGGGGAGCTGTTTTTT
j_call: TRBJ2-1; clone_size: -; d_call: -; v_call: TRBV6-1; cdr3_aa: CASSQAEQFF; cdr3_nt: TGTGCCAGCAGTCAGGCGGAGCAGTTCTTC
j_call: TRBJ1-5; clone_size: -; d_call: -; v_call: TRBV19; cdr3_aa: CASSTTGTNQPQHF; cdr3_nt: TGTGCCAGTAGCACGACAGGTACTAATCAGCCCCAGCATTTT
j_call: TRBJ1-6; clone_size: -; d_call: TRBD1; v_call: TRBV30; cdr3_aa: CAWMTGGNSPLHF; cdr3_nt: TGTGCCTGGATGACAGGGGGCAATTCACCCCTCCACTTT
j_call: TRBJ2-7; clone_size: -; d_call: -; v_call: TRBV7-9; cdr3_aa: CASSLPYTDEQYF; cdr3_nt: TGTGCCAGCAGCTTGCCTTACACCGACGAGCAGTACTTC
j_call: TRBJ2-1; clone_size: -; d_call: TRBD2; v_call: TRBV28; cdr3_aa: CASSLYGLAGKFF; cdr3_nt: TGTGCCAGCAGTTTATACGGACTAGCGGGAAAGTTCTTC
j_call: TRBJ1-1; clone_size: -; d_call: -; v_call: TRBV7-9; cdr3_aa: CASRWGGLLFEAFF; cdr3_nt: TGTGCCAGCAGGTGGGGAGGATTACTCTTTGAAGCTTTCTTT
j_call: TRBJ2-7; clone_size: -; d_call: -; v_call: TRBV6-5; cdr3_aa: CASSPLGSIDEQYF; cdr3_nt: TGTGCCAGCAGCCCCTTGGGGTCAATCGACGAGCAGTACTTC
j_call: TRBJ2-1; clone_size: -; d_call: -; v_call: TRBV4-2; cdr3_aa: CASSQGERDRYNEQFF; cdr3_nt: TGTGCCAGCAGCCAAGGGGAGCGAGACCGCTACAATGAGCAGTTCTTC
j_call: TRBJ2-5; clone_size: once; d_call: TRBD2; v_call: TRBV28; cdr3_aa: CASSSPGLALETQYF; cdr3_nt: TGTGCCAGCAGTTCACCCGGACTAGCTCTGGAGACCCAGTACTTC
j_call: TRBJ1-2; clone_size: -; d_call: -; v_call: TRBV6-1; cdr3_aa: CASSLEFGTGGYTF; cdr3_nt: TGTGCCAGCAGTCTCGAATTCGGGACGGGTGGCTACACCTTC
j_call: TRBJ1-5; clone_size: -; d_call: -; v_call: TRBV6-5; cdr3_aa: CASSPDSSNQPQHF; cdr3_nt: TGTGCCAGCAGCCCTGACAGTAGCAATCAGCCCCAGCATTTT
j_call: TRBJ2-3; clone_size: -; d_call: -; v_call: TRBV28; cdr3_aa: CASSFLVDTQYF; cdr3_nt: TGTGCCAGCAGTTTCCTGGTGGATACGCAGTATTTT
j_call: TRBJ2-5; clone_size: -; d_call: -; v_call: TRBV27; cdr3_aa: CASSLSLRETQYF; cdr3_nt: TGTGCCAGCAGTTTATCGTTGCGAGAGACCCAGTACTTC
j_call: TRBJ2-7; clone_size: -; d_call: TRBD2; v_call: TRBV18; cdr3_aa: CASSPPLAGDGYEQYF; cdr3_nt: TGTGCCAGCTCACCACCGCTAGCGGGAGACGGGTACGAGCAGTACTTC
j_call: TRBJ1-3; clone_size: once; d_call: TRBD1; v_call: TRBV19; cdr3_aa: CASSIRQGDSGNTIYF; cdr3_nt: TGTGCCAGTAGTATCCGACAGGGGGATTCTGGAAACACCATATATTTT
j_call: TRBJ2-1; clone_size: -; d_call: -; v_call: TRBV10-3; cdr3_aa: CAISESSGSIHEQFF; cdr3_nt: TGTGCCATCAGTGAGTCGTCGGGATCAATCCATGAGCAGTTCTTC
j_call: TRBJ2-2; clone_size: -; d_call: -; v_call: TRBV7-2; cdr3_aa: CASSHQLAGGGTGELFF; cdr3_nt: TGTGCCAGCAGCCACCAGCTAGCCGGGGGCGGTACCGGGGAGCTGTTTTTT
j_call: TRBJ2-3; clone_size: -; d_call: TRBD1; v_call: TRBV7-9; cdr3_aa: CASSPSGYRGKDTQYF; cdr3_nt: TGTGCCAGCAGCCCTTCAGGTTACAGGGGCAAAGATACGCAGTATTTT
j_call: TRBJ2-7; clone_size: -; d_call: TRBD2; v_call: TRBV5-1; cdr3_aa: CASSFGGLAGPYEYEQYF; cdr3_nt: TGCGCCAGCAGCTTCGGTGGGCTAGCGGGGCCCTATGAATACGAGCAGTACTTC
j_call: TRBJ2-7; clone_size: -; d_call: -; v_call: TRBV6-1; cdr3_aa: CATSAVLQGEQYF; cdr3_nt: TGTGCCACCTCGGCAGTCCTTCAGGGCGAGCAGTACTTC
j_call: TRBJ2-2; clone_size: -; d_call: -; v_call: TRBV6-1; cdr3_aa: CASSERTVNTGELFF; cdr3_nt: TGTGCCAGCAGTGAAAGGACAGTGAACACCGGGGAGCTGTTTTTT
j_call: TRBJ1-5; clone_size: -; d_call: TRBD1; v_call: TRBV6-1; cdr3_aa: CASSKGQAKIQPQHF; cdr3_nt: TGTGCCAGCAGCAAGGGACAGGCTAAAATCCAGCCCCAGCATTTT
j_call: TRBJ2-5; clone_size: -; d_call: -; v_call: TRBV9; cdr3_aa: CASSSRSEEETQYF; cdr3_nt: TGTGCCAGCAGCTCTAGATCAGAGGAGGAGACCCAGTACTTC
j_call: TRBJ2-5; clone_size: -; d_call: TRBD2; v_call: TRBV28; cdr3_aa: CASHTVGLADKETQYF; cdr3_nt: TGTGCCAGCCATACGGTCGGGCTAGCGGACAAAGAGACCCAGTACTTC
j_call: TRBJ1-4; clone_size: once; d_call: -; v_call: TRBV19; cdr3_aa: CASSIVKGVTNEKLFF; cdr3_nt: TGTGCCAGTAGTATCGTAAAAGGGGTCACTAATGAAAAACTGTTTTTT
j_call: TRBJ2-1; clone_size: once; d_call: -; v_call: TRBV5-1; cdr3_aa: CASRRDGSSYNEQFF; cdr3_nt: TGCGCCAGCCGAAGGGACGGGAGCTCCTACAATGAGCAGTTCTTC
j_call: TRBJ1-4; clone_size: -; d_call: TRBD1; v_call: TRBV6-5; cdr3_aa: CASSVTGQGNEKLFF; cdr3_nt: TGTGCCAGCAGTGTAACGGGACAGGGAAATGAAAAACTGTTTTTT
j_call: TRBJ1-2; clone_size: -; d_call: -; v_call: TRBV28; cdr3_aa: CATWGLPGYTF; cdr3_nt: TGTGCCACCTGGGGACTCCCTGGCTACACCTTC
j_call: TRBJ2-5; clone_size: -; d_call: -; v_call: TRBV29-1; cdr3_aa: CSVEGTALQETQYF; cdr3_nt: TGCAGCGTTGAAGGGACAGCGCTCCAAGAGACCCAGTACTTC
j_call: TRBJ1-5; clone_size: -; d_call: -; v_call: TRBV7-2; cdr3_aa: CASSLDTDSNQPQHF; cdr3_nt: TGTGCCAGCAGCTTAGACACGGATAGCAATCAGCCCCAGCATTTT
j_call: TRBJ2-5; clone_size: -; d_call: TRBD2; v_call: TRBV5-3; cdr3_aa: CARSFTSGQETQYF; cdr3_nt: TGTGCCAGAAGCTTCACTAGCGGCCAAGAGACCCAGTACTTC
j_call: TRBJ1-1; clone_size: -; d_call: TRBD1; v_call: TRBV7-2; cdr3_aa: CASSVQGAPITEAFF; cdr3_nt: TGTGCCAGCAGCGTACAGGGGGCGCCAATCACTGAAGCTTTCTTT
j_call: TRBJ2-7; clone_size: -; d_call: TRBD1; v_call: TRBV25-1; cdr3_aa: CASSGDRGPGSYEQYF; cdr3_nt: TGTGCCAGCAGCGGGGACAGGGGGCCCGGATCCTACGAGCAGTACTTC
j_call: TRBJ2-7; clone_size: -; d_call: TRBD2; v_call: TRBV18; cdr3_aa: CASSPQGSGSSYEQYF; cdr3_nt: TGTGCCAGCTCACCTCAGGGAAGCGGGAGCTCCTACGAGCAGTACTTC
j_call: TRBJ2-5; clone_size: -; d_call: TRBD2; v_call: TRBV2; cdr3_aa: CASSVGTRQETQYF; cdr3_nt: TGTGCCAGCAGTGTAGGGACTAGGCAAGAGACCCAGTACTTC
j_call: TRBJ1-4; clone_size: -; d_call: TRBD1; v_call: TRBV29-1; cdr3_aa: CSVTGGDEKLFF; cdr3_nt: TGCAGCGTAACAGGGGGCGATGAAAAACTGTTTTTT
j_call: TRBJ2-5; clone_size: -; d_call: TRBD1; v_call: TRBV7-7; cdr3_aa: CASSLGQGALETQYF; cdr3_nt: TGTGCTAGCAGCCTCGGACAGGGGGCATTGGAGACCCAGTACTTC
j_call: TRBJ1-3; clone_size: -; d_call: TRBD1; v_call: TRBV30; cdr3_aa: CAWSQGAPGNTIYF; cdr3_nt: TGTGCCTGGAGCCAGGGGGCGCCCGGAAACACCATATATTTT
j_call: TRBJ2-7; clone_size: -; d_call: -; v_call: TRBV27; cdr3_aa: CASRSFSYEQYF; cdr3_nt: TGTGCCAGCCGAAGCTTTTCCTACGAGCAGTACTTC
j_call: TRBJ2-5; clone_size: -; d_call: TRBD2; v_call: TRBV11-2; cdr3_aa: CASQTSETQYF; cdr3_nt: TGTGCCAGCCAGACTAGCGAGACCCAGTACTTC
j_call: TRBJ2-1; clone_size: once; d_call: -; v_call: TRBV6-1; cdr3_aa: CASSPAGYEQFF; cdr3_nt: TGTGCCAGCAGCCCCGCGGGCTATGAGCAGTTCTTC
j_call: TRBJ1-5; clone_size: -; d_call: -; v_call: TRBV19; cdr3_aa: CASSISGISNQPQHF; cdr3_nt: TGTGCCAGTAGTATATCCGGGATTAGCAATCAGCCCCAGCATTTT
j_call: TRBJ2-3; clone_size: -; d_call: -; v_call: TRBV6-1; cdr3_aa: CASVGAHTQYF; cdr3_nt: TGTGCCAGCGTCGGGGCACATACGCAGTATTTT
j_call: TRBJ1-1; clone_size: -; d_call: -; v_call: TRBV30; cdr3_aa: CAWSVRGPLGKAFF; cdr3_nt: TGTGCCTGGAGTGTACGGGGTCCGTTGGGGAAAGCTTTCTTT
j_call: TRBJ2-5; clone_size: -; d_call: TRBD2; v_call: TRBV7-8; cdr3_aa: CASRPGTSGIQETQYF; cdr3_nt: TGTGCCAGCAGACCCGGGACTAGCGGAATCCAAGAGACCCAGTACTTC
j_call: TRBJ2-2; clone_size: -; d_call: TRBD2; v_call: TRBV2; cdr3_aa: CATASAGGTSGVIGELFF; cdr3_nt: TGTGCCACAGCATCTGCGGGTGGGACTAGCGGGGTTATCGGGGAGCTGTTTTTT
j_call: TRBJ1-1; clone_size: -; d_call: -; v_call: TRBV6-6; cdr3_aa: CASSYQAGLNTEAFF; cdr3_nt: TGTGCCAGCAGTTACCAAGCGGGTCTGAACACTGAAGCTTTCTTT
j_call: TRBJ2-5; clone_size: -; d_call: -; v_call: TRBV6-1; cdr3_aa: CASRQETQYF; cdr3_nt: TGTGCCAGCAGGCAAGAGACCCAGTACTTC
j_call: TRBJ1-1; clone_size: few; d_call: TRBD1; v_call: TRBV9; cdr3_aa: CASSVLDRAGTEAFF; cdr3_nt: TGTGCCAGCAGCGTCCTAGACAGGGCGGGGACTGAAGCTTTCTTT
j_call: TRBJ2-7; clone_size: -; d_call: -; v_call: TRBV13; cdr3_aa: CASSNPTAPKRSTGQYF; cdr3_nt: TGTGCCAGCAGCAATCCTACGGCGCCCAAACGATCTACGGGGCAGTACTTC
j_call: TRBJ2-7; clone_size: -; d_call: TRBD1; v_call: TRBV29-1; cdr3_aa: CSVTGTGSTYEQYF; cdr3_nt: TGCAGCGTTACCGGGACAGGGTCTACCTACGAGCAGTACTTC
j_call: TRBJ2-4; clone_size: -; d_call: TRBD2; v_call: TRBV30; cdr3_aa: CAWRGRETKNIQYF; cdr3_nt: TGTGCCTGGAGGGGGAGGGAGACCAAAAACATTCAGTACTTC
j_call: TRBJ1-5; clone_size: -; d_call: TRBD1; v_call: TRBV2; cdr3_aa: CASSARDSSNQPQHF; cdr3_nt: TGTGCCAGCAGCGCCCGGGACAGTAGCAATCAGCCCCAGCATTTT
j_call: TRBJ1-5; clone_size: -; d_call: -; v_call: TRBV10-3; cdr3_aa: CAIGRQGGNQPQHF; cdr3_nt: TGTGCCATCGGGAGACAAGGGGGCAATCAGCCCCAGCATTTT
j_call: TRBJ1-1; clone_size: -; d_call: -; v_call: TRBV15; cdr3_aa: CATSRARVTTTEAFF; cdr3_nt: TGTGCCACCAGCAGAGCTAGGGTCACAACCACTGAAGCTTTCTTT